Presented here are 3 T cell receptor beta chains from one specimen sequenced in a study of beta chain features in type 1 diabetes. Expressed TCRB transcripts were sequenced because the entire RNA isolate underwent reverse transcription. Method: immunoSEQ multiplex PCR; TCRdb's copy keeps in-frame clones and lacks some. The data hold around 400,000 clones, with more than 13% observed a single time. Sequencing was carried out using naive CD4+ T cells from blood. These receptors were obtained from a woman between 18 and 29 years old in good health.

J is TRBJ2-7 and V is TRBV7-2; 7 bases agree with TRBD2. The CDR3 loop spans 15 amino acids. V lost 1 base to trimming and J lost 7 bases; unmatched junction nucleotides: 10. CDR1 and CDR2 from the germline V gene are SGHTA and FQGNSA. CDR3 DNA sequence: TGTGCCAGCAGCTTAGTAACTAGCGCCTCGGGGGAGCAGTACTTC. This gives the protein CASSLVTSASGEQYF.

This clone has only a few counts. The CDR3 coding sequence is TGTGCCAGCATGGTAGGGACTCAAGAGACCCAGTACTTC. Amino acid sequence: CASMVGTQETQYF. The V gene is TRBV6-1, the J gene TRBJ2-5; the D gene is possibly TRBD2 (6 bases). The length of the CDR3 is 13 residues. V gave up 7 bases and J gave up 2 bases, with 11 bases separating them. The germline V gene encodes CDR1 MNHNS and CDR2 SASEGT.

This clone was seen a few times. The chain couples TRBV5-4 to TRBJ2-1; weak D call: TRBD2 (5 bases). The CDR3 has 15 amino acids. Germline V gene sequence: CDR1 SGHNT, CDR2 YYREEE (reference sequence). V was pared by 2 bases and J by 4 bases, with 13 bases between. CDR3 residues: CASSLKTTLYNEQFF. The CDR3 bases are TGTGCCAGCAGCTTAAAGACTACTCTATACAATGAGCAGTTCTTC.